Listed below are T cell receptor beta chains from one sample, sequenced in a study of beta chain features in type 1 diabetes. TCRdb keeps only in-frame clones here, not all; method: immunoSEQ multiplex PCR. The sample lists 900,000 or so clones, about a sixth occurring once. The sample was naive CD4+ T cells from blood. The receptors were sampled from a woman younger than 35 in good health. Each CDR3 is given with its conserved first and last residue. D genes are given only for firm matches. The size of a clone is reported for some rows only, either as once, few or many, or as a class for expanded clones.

CDR3 protein: CASSLEGTGRNQPQHF; CDR3 DNA: TGTGCCAGCAGCTTAGAAGGGACAGGGCGCAATCAGCCCCAGCATTTT; J gene: TRBJ1-5; clone size: .; D gene: TRBD1; V gene: TRBV7-9
CDR3 protein: CASKVLSSYNEQFF; CDR3 DNA: TGTGCCAGCAAGGTCCTGAGCTCCTACAATGAGCAGTTCTTC; J gene: TRBJ2-1; clone size: few; D gene: .; V gene: TRBV6-1
CDR3 protein: CASSVAGGPYGYTF; CDR3 DNA: TGTGCCAGCAGTGTTGCCGGGGGGCCCTATGGCTACACCTTC; J gene: TRBJ1-2; clone size: few; D gene: .; V gene: TRBV2
CDR3 protein: CASRKQGAENYGYTF; CDR3 DNA: TGTGCCAGCAGGAAACAGGGGGCCGAAAACTATGGCTACACCTTC; J gene: TRBJ1-2; clone size: .; D gene: TRBD1; V gene: TRBV6-5
CDR3 protein: CASSPQETTGSYNEQFF; CDR3 DNA: TGTGCCAGCTCACCACAAGAGACGACAGGCTCCTACAATGAGCAGTTCTTC; J gene: TRBJ2-1; clone size: few; D gene: .; V gene: TRBV18
CDR3 protein: CASSPGGGRNTEAFF; CDR3 DNA: TGTGCCAGCAGCCCAGGAGGGGGGCGGAACACTGAAGCTTTCTTT; J gene: TRBJ1-1; clone size: .; D gene: .; V gene: TRBV9
CDR3 protein: CAIATSGAYNEQFF; CDR3 DNA: TGTGCCATTGCGACTAGCGGGGCCTACAATGAGCAGTTCTTC; J gene: TRBJ2-1; clone size: .; D gene: TRBD2; V gene: TRBV10-3
CDR3 protein: CASSLSGEKLFF; CDR3 DNA: TGTGCCAGCAGCTTATCAGGCGAAAAACTGTTTTTT; J gene: TRBJ1-4; clone size: few; D gene: .; V gene: TRBV7-9
CDR3 protein: CASSPRPRSEQFF; CDR3 DNA: TGTGCCAGCAGCCCGAGACCTAGGAGTGAGCAGTTCTTC; J gene: TRBJ2-1; clone size: .; D gene: .; V gene: TRBV7-2
CDR3 protein: CASSPTTGSWHEQYF; CDR3 DNA: TGTGCCAGCTCACCAACGACAGGGTCGTGGCACGAGCAGTACTTC; J gene: TRBJ2-7; clone size: few; D gene: TRBD1; V gene: TRBV18
CDR3 protein: CASSIEDSGANVLTF; CDR3 DNA: TGTGCCAGTAGTATAGAAGACTCTGGGGCCAACGTCCTGACTTTC; J gene: TRBJ2-6; clone size: .; D gene: .; V gene: TRBV19
CDR3 protein: CASSLVLAANEQFF; CDR3 DNA: TGCGCCAGCAGCTTGGTACTAGCGGCCAATGAGCAGTTCTTC; J gene: TRBJ2-1; clone size: .; D gene: TRBD2; V gene: TRBV5-1
CDR3 protein: CASSLSGSSYNEQFF; CDR3 DNA: TGTGCCAGCAGCCTTAGCGGGAGTAGCTACAATGAGCAGTTCTTC; J gene: TRBJ2-1; clone size: few; D gene: TRBD2; V gene: TRBV7-2
CDR3 protein: CSASSNTEQYF; CDR3 DNA: TGCAGTGCTAGCTCGAATACCGAGCAGTACTTC; J gene: TRBJ2-7; clone size: .; D gene: .; V gene: TRBV20-1
CDR3 protein: CASSLVGRWAQTYEQYF; CDR3 DNA: TGTGCCAGCAGCTTAGTGGGGCGTTGGGCCCAAACCTACGAGCAGTACTTC; J gene: TRBJ2-7; clone size: few; D gene: .; V gene: TRBV13
CDR3 protein: CASSQGQEEKLFF; CDR3 DNA: TGTGCCAGCTCACAGGGACAGGAGGAAAAACTGTTTTTT; J gene: TRBJ1-4; clone size: .; D gene: TRBD1; V gene: TRBV18
CDR3 protein: CASGSTGGTQYF; CDR3 DNA: TGTGCTAGTGGATCGACAGGGGGGACCCAGTACTTC; J gene: TRBJ2-5; clone size: few; D gene: TRBD1; V gene: TRBV12-5
CDR3 protein: CASSLGSTSKPYNEQFF; CDR3 DNA: TGTGCCAGCAGCTTAGGTTCAACTAGCAAGCCCTACAATGAGCAGTTCTTC; J gene: TRBJ2-1; clone size: few; D gene: .; V gene: TRBV11-3
CDR3 protein: CSVGGREHQFF; CDR3 DNA: TGCAGCGTTGGGGGGAGGGAGCACCAGTTCTTC; J gene: TRBJ2-1; clone size: once; D gene: TRBD2; V gene: TRBV29-1
CDR3 protein: CASSPEGGGTEAFF; CDR3 DNA: TGTGCCAGCTCACCAGAGGGGGGTGGCACTGAAGCTTTCTTT; J gene: TRBJ1-1; clone size: .; D gene: .; V gene: TRBV18
CDR3 protein: CASSYSLAGETQYF; CDR3 DNA: TGTGCCAGCAGTTACTCGCTAGCGGGAGAGACCCAGTACTTC; J gene: TRBJ2-5; clone size: .; D gene: TRBD2; V gene: TRBV6-5
CDR3 protein: CASSDSASAADQPQHF; CDR3 DNA: TGTGCCAGCAGCGATTCCGCCAGCGCAGCCGATCAGCCCCAGCATTTT; J gene: TRBJ1-5; clone size: .; D gene: .; V gene: TRBV5-6
CDR3 protein: CASSQGGRADTQYF; CDR3 DNA: TGTGCCAGCAGTCAGGGGGGCCGGGCAGATACGCAGTATTTT; J gene: TRBJ2-3; clone size: few; D gene: .; V gene: TRBV6-1
CDR3 protein: CASSNIAGGTYEQYF; CDR3 DNA: TGTGCCAGCAGCAATATAGCGGGAGGGACCTACGAGCAGTACTTC; J gene: TRBJ2-7; clone size: few; D gene: TRBD2; V gene: TRBV7-2
CDR3 protein: CASSADSSYGYTF; CDR3 DNA: TGTGCCAGCAGCGCAGACAGTTCCTATGGCTACACCTTC; J gene: TRBJ1-2; clone size: few; D gene: .; V gene: TRBV7-2
CDR3 protein: CATSRVRERGNTIYF; CDR3 DNA: TGTGCCACCAGCAGAGTGAGAGAGCGTGGAAACACCATATATTTT; J gene: TRBJ1-3; clone size: .; D gene: .; V gene: TRBV15
CDR3 protein: CASSKRTSRYEQYF; CDR3 DNA: TGTGCCAGTAGTAAGAGGACTAGCCGCTACGAGCAGTACTTC; J gene: TRBJ2-7; clone size: few; D gene: TRBD2; V gene: TRBV19
CDR3 protein: CASSYGREQYF; CDR3 DNA: TGTGCCAGCAGTTACGGGCGGGAGCAGTACTTC; J gene: TRBJ2-7; clone size: few; D gene: .; V gene: TRBV6-5
CDR3 protein: CASSLGGGRQETQYF; CDR3 DNA: TGCGCCAGCAGCCTAGGAGGGGGGCGCCAAGAGACCCAGTACTTC; J gene: TRBJ2-5; clone size: few; D gene: .; V gene: TRBV5-1
CDR3 protein: CASSFERGTQYF; CDR3 DNA: TGTGCCAGCAGCTTTGAGCGAGGGACCCAGTACTTC; J gene: TRBJ2-5; clone size: .; D gene: .; V gene: TRBV5-6
CDR3 protein: CASSLQDNYEQYF; CDR3 DNA: TGTGCCAGCAGTTTACAGGACAACTACGAGCAGTACTTC; J gene: TRBJ2-7; clone size: .; D gene: .; V gene: TRBV28
CDR3 protein: CASSPPLSGYYEQYF; CDR3 DNA: TGTGCCAGCAGCCCGCCCCTGTCGGGCTACTACGAGCAGTACTTC; J gene: TRBJ2-7; clone size: .; D gene: .; V gene: TRBV7-8
CDR3 protein: CASSLDVSGRSTDTQYF; CDR3 DNA: TGCGCCAGCAGCTTGGACGTAAGCGGTAGGAGCACAGATACGCAGTATTTT; J gene: TRBJ2-3; clone size: few; D gene: .; V gene: TRBV5-1
CDR3 protein: CASSLLEGQWETQYF; CDR3 DNA: TGTGCCAGCAGCTTACTTGAGGGGCAATGGGAGACCCAGTACTTC; J gene: TRBJ2-5; clone size: .; D gene: .; V gene: TRBV7-9
CDR3 protein: CASSPLGFEETQYF; CDR3 DNA: TGTGCCAGCTCACCACTAGGGTTTGAGGAGACCCAGTACTTC; J gene: TRBJ2-5; clone size: few; D gene: .; V gene: TRBV18
CDR3 protein: CASSEEVVMGYTF; CDR3 DNA: TGTGCCAGCAGTGAAGAGGTGGTTATGGGCTACACCTTC; J gene: TRBJ1-2; clone size: .; D gene: .; V gene: TRBV2
CDR3 protein: CASRVDADNEQFF; CDR3 DNA: TGTGCCAGCAGGGTAGACGCCGACAATGAGCAGTTCTTC; J gene: TRBJ2-1; clone size: .; D gene: .; V gene: TRBV2
CDR3 protein: CASSPRGLNTEAFF; CDR3 DNA: TGTGCCAGCTCACCTAGGGGGCTGAACACTGAAGCTTTCTTT; J gene: TRBJ1-1; clone size: few; D gene: TRBD1; V gene: TRBV18
CDR3 protein: CASSLERGPEAFF; CDR3 DNA: TGTGCCAGCAGCTTAGAGCGAGGCCCCGAAGCTTTCTTT; J gene: TRBJ1-1; clone size: few; D gene: .; V gene: TRBV13
CDR3 protein: CASSQSLNGTRNTGELFF; CDR3 DNA: TGCGCCAGCAGTCAATCGCTGAACGGGACTAGAAACACCGGGGAGCTGTTTTTT; J gene: TRBJ2-2; clone size: few; D gene: TRBD2; V gene: TRBV23-1
CDR3 protein: CASSPDLVSHEQYF; CDR3 DNA: TGTGCCAGCAGCCCAGACCTAGTCTCCCACGAGCAGTACTTC; J gene: TRBJ2-7; clone size: .; D gene: .; V gene: TRBV7-2
CDR3 protein: CASFRTVVTEAFF; CDR3 DNA: TGTGCCAGCTTCCGGACAGTCGTCACTGAAGCTTTCTTT; J gene: TRBJ1-1; clone size: .; D gene: .; V gene: TRBV18
CDR3 protein: CASSQGEGGNIQYF; CDR3 DNA: TGTGCCAGCAGCCAGGGGGAAGGGGGAAACATTCAGTACTTC; J gene: TRBJ2-4; clone size: many; D gene: .; V gene: TRBV4-2
CDR3 protein: CASSQAYSAIYTGELFF; CDR3 DNA: TGCGCCAGCAGCCAAGCGTACAGCGCGATATACACCGGGGAGCTGTTTTTT; J gene: TRBJ2-2; clone size: few; D gene: .; V gene: TRBV4-3
CDR3 protein: CASSFGPSSYEQYF; CDR3 DNA: TGTGCCAGCAGCTTTGGGCCGAGCTCCTACGAGCAGTACTTC; J gene: TRBJ2-7; clone size: .; D gene: .; V gene: TRBV7-9
CDR3 protein: CASSLDRVTPLGYTF; CDR3 DNA: TGCGCCAGCAGCTTGGACAGGGTTACCCCGTTGGGCTACACCTTC; J gene: TRBJ1-2; clone size: .; D gene: .; V gene: TRBV5-1
CDR3 protein: CASSLWGRLSGANVLTF; CDR3 DNA: TGTGCCAGCAGCTTATGGGGACGGCTCTCTGGGGCCAACGTCCTGACTTTC; J gene: TRBJ2-6; clone size: .; D gene: .; V gene: TRBV7-9
CDR3 protein: CASSFLLGTGELFF; CDR3 DNA: TGTGCCAGCAGCTTCCTCCTCGGAACCGGGGAGCTGTTTTTT; J gene: TRBJ2-2; clone size: .; D gene: .; V gene: TRBV7-9
CDR3 protein: CASRQSGNTIYF; CDR3 DNA: TGTGCCAGCAGGCAAAGTGGAAACACCATATATTTT; J gene: TRBJ1-3; clone size: few; D gene: .; V gene: TRBV6-5
CDR3 protein: CASGAGNEQFF; CDR3 DNA: TGTGCCAGCGGAGCGGGAAATGAGCAGTTCTTC; J gene: TRBJ2-1; clone size: .; D gene: TRBD2; V gene: TRBV7-9
CDR3 protein: CASSVAARPYNEQFF; CDR3 DNA: TGTGCCAGCAGCGTAGCGGCTAGACCCTACAATGAGCAGTTCTTC; J gene: TRBJ2-1; clone size: .; D gene: .; V gene: TRBV9
CDR3 protein: CASSLFASGPSYEQYF; CDR3 DNA: TGTGCCAGCAGTTTGTTTGCTAGCGGACCCTCCTACGAGCAGTACTTC; J gene: TRBJ2-7; clone size: few; D gene: TRBD2; V gene: TRBV28